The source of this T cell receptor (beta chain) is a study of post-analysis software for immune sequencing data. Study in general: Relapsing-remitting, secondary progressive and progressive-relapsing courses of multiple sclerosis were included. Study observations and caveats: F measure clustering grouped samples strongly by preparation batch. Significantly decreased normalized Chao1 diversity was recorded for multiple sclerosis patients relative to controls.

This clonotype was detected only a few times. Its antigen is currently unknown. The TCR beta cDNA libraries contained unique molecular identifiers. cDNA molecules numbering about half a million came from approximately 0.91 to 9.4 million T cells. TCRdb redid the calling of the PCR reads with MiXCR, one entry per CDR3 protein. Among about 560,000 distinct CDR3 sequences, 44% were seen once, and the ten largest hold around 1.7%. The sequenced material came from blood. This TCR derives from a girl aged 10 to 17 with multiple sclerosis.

Written as DNA, the CDR3 is TGTGCCAGCAGTCCGACCGGGAGAGGGCTTGACTATGGCTACACCTTC. It codes for CASSPTGRGLDYGYTF. The genes are TRBV27 and TRBJ1-2; D is uncertain. This CDR3 region has 16 residues. Germline CDR1 is MNHEY and CDR2 is SMNVEV (reference sequence). V lost 5 bases to trimming and J lost 3 bases, with 19 bases between them.